This TCR beta chain was sequenced for a study of blood T cell repertoires in COVID-19. Study-level information: There were acute and convalescent COVID-19 samples, and they came from the United States, Italy and Spain.

As processed by the authors: Estimation of nucleated cell counts was performed using reference gene primer amplification. Method: immunoSEQ multiplex PCR; TCRdb's copy keeps in-frame clones and lacks some. That table furnishes V, J and clone size, whereas the DNA furnished D and trimming. This table holds about 15,000 clones, about four fifths found once. In germline, CDR1 is KGHSH, CDR2 LQKENI. V was clipped by 2 bases and J by 5 bases, with 12 bases between them. CDR3 length: 14 amino acids. The source is a woman aged 65 to 85 with active COVID-19. Sequences were obtained from peripheral blood. This sequence joins TRBV18 and TRBJ2-5; a possible D gene is TRBD2 (6 bases). CDR3 bases: TGTGCCAGCTCACCAGGTTTCGGAGGGGAGACCCAGTACTTC. Its translation: CASSPGFGGETQYF.